Listed below are T cell receptor beta chains from one sample, sequenced in a study of Ad26.COV2.S vaccination and SARS-CoV-2 variants. This table comes from immunoSEQ multiplex PCR, and its TCRdb copy is limited to in-frame clones, with some not included. The sample lists around 380,000 clones; approximately 91% were seen once. The material sequenced was peripheral blood, taken in a trial of Ad26.COV2.S vaccine versus placebo. These receptors all stem from a person between 18 and 59 years old who received the Ad26.COV2.S COVID-19 vaccine or a placebo. The CDR3 runs from the conserved cysteine through the conserved F or W. Fields, in order: J gene, V gene, D gene, clone size, CDR3 DNA, CDR3 protein. The D gene is left open where the match is weak. Expanded clones are given a class, and other clones once, few, many or no size at all.

>TRBJ1-6|TRBV30|NA|NA
TGTGCCTGGAGTGTATACGGGGGCAGACAAAATTCACCCCTCCACTTT
CAWSVYGGRQNSPLHF
>TRBJ2-3|TRBV6-5|NA|NA
TGTGCCAGCAGTTACTCGAACGGGGGGCCCCCAGATACGCAGTATTTT
CASSYSNGGPPDTQYF
>TRBJ2-1|TRBV7-2|TRBD1|few
TGTGCCAGCAGCCCCCGACAGGGCCCTTTTAATGAGCAGTTCTTC
CASSPRQGPFNEQFF
>TRBJ1-1|TRBV27|NA|NA
TGTGCCAGCAGTTTAATAGGGTCGGGCACTGAAGCTTTCTTT
CASSLIGSGTEAFF
>TRBJ2-5|TRBV12-3/TRBV12-4|NA|NA
TGTGCCAGCAGTTTTTTATCTGAGACCCAGTACTTC
CASSFLSETQYF
>TRBJ1-2|TRBV19|NA|NA
TGTGCCTCTGGTTGGTCGCGTGGCTACACCTTC
CASGWSRGYTF
>TRBJ2-7|TRBV11-2|NA|NA
TGTGCCAGCAGCAACGACTTGTACGAGCAGTACTTC
CASSNDLYEQYF
>TRBJ1-3|TRBV5-1|NA|NA
TGCGCCAGCAGCTTGTCTCAGGGAAACACCATATATTTT
CASSLSQGNTIYF
>TRBJ2-1|TRBV6-5|TRBD1|NA
TGTGCCAGCAGGAGAGAGGGACAGCCTTCCGATGAGCAGTTCTTC
CASRREGQPSDEQFF
>TRBJ1-1|TRBV2|TRBD1|NA
TGTGCCAGCAGTGAAACGGGCCAGGGGGGGACTGAAGCTTTCTTT
CASSETGQGGTEAFF
>TRBJ2-7|TRBV28|NA|NA
TGTGCCAGCAGACGGACTGAATCCTACGAGCAGTACTTC
CASRRTESYEQYF
>TRBJ1-3|TRBV5-1|NA|NA
TGCGCCAGCAGCCCAAACTCTGGAAACACCATATATTTT
CASSPNSGNTIYF
>TRBJ1-2|TRBV5-6|NA|NA
TGTGCAACGAAAGGGGCCCCCTCCTCTAACTATGGCTACACCTTC
CATKGAPSSNYGYTF
>TRBJ2-7|TRBV10-3|TRBD2|once
TGTGCCATCAGGGAAAGCGGGGGGGTCGAGCAGTACTTC
CAIRESGGVEQYF
>TRBJ1-6|TRBV7-6|NA|NA
TGTGCCAGCAGCTTAAGCACAAGCTCACCCCTCCACTTT
CASSLSTSSPLHF
>TRBJ1-3|TRBV19|TRBD1|NA
TGTGCCAGTAGTACCCTCCCTGGGACAGCGGGAAACACCATATATTTT
CASSTLPGTAGNTIYF
>TRBJ2-7|TRBV4-1|NA|NA
TGCGCCAGCAGCCAAGATCACACAGCAACCTACGAGCAGTACTTC
CASSQDHTATYEQYF
>TRBJ1-2|TRBV7-9|NA|NA
TGTGCCAGCGCACCGGGACCACGAGTGGGCTACACCTTC
CASAPGPRVGYTF
>TRBJ2-7|TRBV7-2|NA|NA
TGTGCCAGCAGCTTAGAGCCGGGAGTCTACGAGCAGTACTTC
CASSLEPGVYEQYF
>TRBJ2-1|TRBV5-1|NA|once
TGCGCCAGCAGCTTGTCGAGGGCAGGCAGGAATGAGCAGTTCTTC
CASSLSRAGRNEQFF
>TRBJ1-5|TRBV19|TRBD1|once
TGTGCCAGTAGAGATACCGGGACAGGATCAGAAGGGCATCAGCCCCAGCATTTT
CASRDTGTGSEGHQPQHF
>TRBJ1-1|TRBV21-1|NA|NA
TGTGCCAGCAGCAAAGCGGGATCGACAGGGTCGGGCACTGAAGCTTTCTTT
CASSKAGSTGSGTEAFF
>TRBJ2-7|TRBV3-1/TRBV3-2|TRBD1|once
TGTGCCAGCAGCCAACGGGACAGGGGCTACGAGCAGTACTTC
CASSQRDRGYEQYF
>TRBJ1-5|TRBV2|TRBD1|few
TGTGCCAGCAGAACCGGGACAGGGAGCAATCAGCCCCAGCATTTT
CASRTGTGSNQPQHF
>TRBJ2-2|TRBV9|NA|NA
TGTGCCAGCAGCGTAGTGGGACAACACACCGGGGAGCTGTTTTTT
CASSVVGQHTGELFF
>TRBJ2-1|TRBV27|TRBD1|NA
TGTGCCAGCAGTTTATCCGGACAGGGGCGGTTCAATGAGCAGTTCTTC
CASSLSGQGRFNEQFF
>TRBJ1-1|TRBV3-1/TRBV3-2|NA|once
TGTGCCAGCAGCCAAGATTGGGCCAGGGGAACTGAAGCTTTCTTT
CASSQDWARGTEAFF
>TRBJ2-1|TRBV19|TRBD1|NA
TGTGCCAGTAACGACAGGGGGCTTTGGAATGAGCAGTTCTTC
CASNDRGLWNEQFF
>TRBJ1-1|TRBV4-2|NA|NA
TGTGCCAGCAGCCAAGCCCTCGCAGACACTGAAGCTTTCTTT
CASSQALADTEAFF
>TRBJ2-7|TRBV6-6|NA|NA
TGTGCCAGCAGTTCCAGGACGGCGTTCTCTCTGGACGAGCAGTACTTC
CASSSRTAFSLDEQYF
>TRBJ1-1|TRBV21-1|NA|NA
TGTGCCAGCAACGACTCATTCGTGGACACTGAAGCTTTCTTT
CASNDSFVDTEAFF
>TRBJ2-7|TRBV7-9|NA|few
TGTGCCAGCAGCTTAACTCAGGGGAAGCACGAGCAGTACTTC
CASSLTQGKHEQYF
>TRBJ2-2|TRBV14|NA|NA
TGTGCCAGCAGCCAAGATGTCGGCGGGGAGCTGTTTTTT
CASSQDVGGELFF
>TRBJ2-5|TRBV27|NA|NA
TGTGCCAGCAGTTCGAGAGTACTCCAAGAGACCCAGTACTTC
CASSSRVLQETQYF
>TRBJ1-3|TRBV19|TRBD1|NA
TGTGCCAGTAGTATGGACGACAGGGAACGGGCGGCCATATATTTT
CASSMDDRERAAIYF
>TRBJ2-1|TRBV6-5|TRBD1|NA
TGTGCCAGCAGTAGCCTAGGGACAGGGATCAATGAGCAGTTCTTC
CASSSLGTGINEQFF
>TRBJ1-6|TRBV3-1/TRBV3-2|TRBD1|NA
TGTGCCAGCAGCCATCCACCCGTGTACAGGGGCGAGATAAATTCACCCCTCCACTTT
CASSHPPVYRGEINSPLHF
>TRBJ2-5|TRBV3-1/TRBV3-2|NA|NA
TGTGCCAGCAGCCAAGAGTACCAAGAGACCCAGTACTTC
CASSQEYQETQYF
>TRBJ2-2|TRBV29-1|NA|NA
TGCAGCGTTAAGGCGACTCCGAACACCGGGGAGCTGTTTTTT
CSVKATPNTGELFF
>TRBJ1-1|TRBV11-2|NA|NA
TGTGCCAGCAGCACCCCAGGAGCCTCGGTAGCTTTCTTT
CASSTPGASVAFF
>TRBJ1-2|TRBV27|TRBD1|once
TGTGCCAGCAGTTTGCAGGGGGATTACTATGGCTACACCTTC
CASSLQGDYYGYTF
>TRBJ1-2|TRBV19|TRBD1|NA
TGTGCCAGTACCCTGGACAGGGGGGATGGCTACACCTTC
CASTLDRGDGYTF
>TRBJ2-7|TRBV4-2|NA|few
TGTGCCAGCAGCCAAGAGGGAGGTCTCTACGAGCAGTACTTC
CASSQEGGLYEQYF
>TRBJ1-2|TRBV11-2|NA|NA
TGTGCCAGCAGCTCCCGACCCTACCCGGACCATTCCTGCACCTTC
CASSSRPYPDHSCTF
>TRBJ2-6|TRBV7-2|NA|NA
TGTGCCAGCAGCTTGGCGGGCTCTGGGGCCAACGTCCTGACTTTC
CASSLAGSGANVLTF
>TRBJ2-1|TRBV29-1|NA|NA
TGCAGCGGCTACTCTAGCAATGAGCAGTTCTTC
CSGYSSNEQFF
>TRBJ1-1|TRBV7-2|TRBD1|NA
TGTGCCAGCAGCCCCCAGGGATGGACAGGAGGGACTGAAGCTTTCTTT
CASSPQGWTGGTEAFF
>TRBJ2-7|TRBV10-1|TRBD1|NA
TGCGCCAGCAGTGATTTCCATAGACAGGGCATCAACGAGCAGTACTTC
CASSDFHRQGINEQYF
>TRBJ1-4|TRBV5-1|NA|NA
TGCGCCAGCAGGCAGGGAGGGAGCGATGAAAAACTGTTTTTT
CASRQGGSDEKLFF
>TRBJ2-7|TRBV25-1|NA|NA
TGTGCCAGCACACCCTGGGGCAGTTACGAGCAGTACTTC
CASTPWGSYEQYF
>TRBJ2-7|TRBV4-1|NA|once
TGCGCCAGCAGCCACCGGGGCCTACAGGACTACGAGCAGTACTTC
CASSHRGLQDYEQYF
>TRBJ2-3|TRBV7-9|TRBD1|NA
TGTGCCAGCTCCCACACGCTGTTGGGACAGGGTTATATGGATACGCAGTATTTT
CASSHTLLGQGYMDTQYF
>TRBJ2-5|TRBV6-1|TRBD1|NA
TGTGCCAGCAGTGAAACATTCCGGGACAGAAAAGAGACCCAGTACTTC
CASSETFRDRKETQYF
>TRBJ1-5|TRBV5-4|TRBD1|NA
TGTGCCAGCAGCTCAAGCCCGACAGGGAGTCAGCCCCAGCATTTT
CASSSSPTGSQPQHF
>TRBJ1-4|TRBV19|TRBD1|NA
TGTGCCAGTAGTTTCGGGACAGCCCATAATGAAAAACTGTTTTTT
CASSFGTAHNEKLFF
>TRBJ1-2|TRBV4-3|NA|NA
TGCGCCAGCAGCCAAGATGTCGGGGGCGGTGGCTACACCTTC
CASSQDVGGGGYTF
>TRBJ1-2|TRBV3-1/TRBV3-2|NA|once
TGTGCCAGCAGCCAAGACCAGGGCAACTATGGCTACACCTTC
CASSQDQGNYGYTF